This TCR beta chain derives from a study of early T cells in non-severe SARS-CoV-2 infection. The CDR3 is made up of 13 amino acids. Germline V lookup: CDR1 SGDLS, CDR2 YYNGEE. The V end lost 3 bases, the J end lost 1 base, and 7 bases lay between the germline ends. A single record per CDR3 protein comes from TCRdb applying MiXCR to the 5' RACE reads. The profile covers approximately 31,000 distinct CDR3 sequences, with 4.5% to 7% appearing a single time and approximately 6.1% taken by the ten largest. This clonotype was counted ten times or more. This receptor was identified in an adult who was a healthcare worker with PCR-confirmed SARS-CoV-2 infection or an uninfected control (not recorded which). Sequences were obtained from whole blood. J is TRBJ1-1 and V is TRBV9; D is uncertain. The chain's CDR3 is CASSGARNTEAFF. CDR3 bases: TGTGCCAGCAGCGGGGCGAGGAACACTGAAGCTTTCTTT.